This TCR beta chain was profiled in a study of cytomegalovirus exposure and HLA in healthy donors. Both 60 Vbeta primers and 13 Jbeta primers went into the PCR. The assay was immunoSEQ multiplex PCR, and TCRdb's table has in-frame clones only and misses some. The data contain 150,000 to 180,000 clones, 70% to 80% of them singletons. This CDR3 is built from 11 residues. With 7 bases removed from V and 6 bases from J, the gap between germline ends came to 7 bases. Germline V gene lookup returns CDR1 MNHNY and CDR2 SVGAGI (reference sequence). Unrecorded immune exposures were likely, despite nominal health at sampling.

The chain recombines TRBV6-6 with TRBJ2-1; the D is unclear. This TCR was recovered from a man aged 25-40 years in good health and CMV-seronegative. The specimen sequenced was PBMCs. Written as DNA, the CDR3 is TGTGCCAGCACCACTACCAATGAGCAGTTCTTC. This sequence encodes CASTTTNEQFF.